This TCR beta chain comes out of a study of blood T cell repertoires in COVID-19. Repertoires were generated with immunoSEQ multiplex PCR, while TCRdb's copy carries only in-frame clones and drops some. The sample contains about 310,000 clones, roughly 87% of which appear only once. Between the trimmed V and J ends, which lost 4 bases and 0 bases, there was a span of 14 bases. The CDR3 is 15 residues long. In germline, CDR1 is SQVTM, CDR2 ANQGSEA. Source material: peripheral blood. This sequence was found in a man in his fifties with active or convalescent COVID-19. The V call is TRBV29-1, the J call TRBJ2-3, with D possibly being TRBD2 (5 bases). CDR3: CSVGFGNPSTDTQYF. The CDR3, as DNA: TGCAGCGTTGGTTTCGGGAATCCCAGCACAGATACGCAGTATTTT.